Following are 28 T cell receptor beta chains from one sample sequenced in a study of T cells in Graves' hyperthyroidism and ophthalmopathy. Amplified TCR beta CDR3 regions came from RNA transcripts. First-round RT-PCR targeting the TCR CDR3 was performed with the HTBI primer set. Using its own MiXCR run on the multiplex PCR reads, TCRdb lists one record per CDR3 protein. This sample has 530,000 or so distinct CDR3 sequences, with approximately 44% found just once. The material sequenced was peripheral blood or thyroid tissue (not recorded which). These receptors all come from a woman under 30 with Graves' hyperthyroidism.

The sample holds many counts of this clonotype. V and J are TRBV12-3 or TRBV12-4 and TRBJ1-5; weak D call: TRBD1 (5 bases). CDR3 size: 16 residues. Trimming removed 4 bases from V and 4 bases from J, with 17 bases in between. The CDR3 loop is CASSSLAGRGNQPQHF. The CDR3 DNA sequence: TGTGCCAGCAGTTCCCTGGCGGGACGAGGAAATCAGCCCCAGCATTTT.

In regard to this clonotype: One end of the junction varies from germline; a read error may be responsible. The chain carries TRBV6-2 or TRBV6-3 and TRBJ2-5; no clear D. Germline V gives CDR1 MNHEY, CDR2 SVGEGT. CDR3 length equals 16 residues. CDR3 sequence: CAGRPIGSPGQETQYF. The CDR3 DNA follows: TGTGCCGGCAGACCTATAGGGTCTCCGGGCCAAGAGACCCAGTACTTC.

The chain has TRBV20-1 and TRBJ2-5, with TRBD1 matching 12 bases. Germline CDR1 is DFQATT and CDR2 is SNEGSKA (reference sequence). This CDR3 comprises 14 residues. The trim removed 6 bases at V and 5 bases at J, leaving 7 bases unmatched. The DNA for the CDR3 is TGCAGTGCCGGGACAGGGGGCCGGGCGGAGACCCAGTACTTC. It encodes CSAGTGGRAETQYF.

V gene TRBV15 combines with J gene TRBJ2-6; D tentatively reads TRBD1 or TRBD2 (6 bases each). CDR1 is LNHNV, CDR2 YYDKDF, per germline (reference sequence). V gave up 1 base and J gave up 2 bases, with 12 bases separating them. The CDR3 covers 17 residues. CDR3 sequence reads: CATSRGPGAPGANVLTF. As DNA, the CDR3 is TGTGCCACCAGCAGAGGTCCGGGGGCGCCTGGGGCCAACGTCCTGACTTTC.

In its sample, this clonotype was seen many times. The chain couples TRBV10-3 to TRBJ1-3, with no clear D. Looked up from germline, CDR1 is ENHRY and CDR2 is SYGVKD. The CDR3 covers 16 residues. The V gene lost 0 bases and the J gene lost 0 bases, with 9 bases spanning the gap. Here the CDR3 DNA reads TGTGCCATCAGTGAGTCGTTCCCCCCCTCTGGAAACACCATATATTTT. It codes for CAISESFPPSGNTIYF.

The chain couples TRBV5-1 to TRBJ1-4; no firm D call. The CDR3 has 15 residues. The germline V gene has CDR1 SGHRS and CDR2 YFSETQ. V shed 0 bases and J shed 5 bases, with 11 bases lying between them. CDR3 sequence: CASSLGLLANEKLFF. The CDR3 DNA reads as TGCGCCAGCAGCTTGGGCCTACTAGCGAATGAAAAACTGTTTTTT. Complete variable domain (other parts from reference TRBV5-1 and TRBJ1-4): KAGVTQTPRYLIKTRGQQVTLSCSPISGHRSVSWYQQTPGQGLQFLFEYFSETQRNKGNFPGRFSGRQFSNSRSEMNVSTLELGDSALYLCASSLGLLANEKLFFGSGTQLSVL.

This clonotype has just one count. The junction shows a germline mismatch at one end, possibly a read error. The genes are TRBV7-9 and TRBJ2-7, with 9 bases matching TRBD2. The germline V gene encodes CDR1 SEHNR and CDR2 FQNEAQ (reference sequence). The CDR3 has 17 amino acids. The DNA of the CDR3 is TGTGCCAGCAGCTTACGCCTAGCGGGATCCAATCAGCCCCAGCATTACTTC. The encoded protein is CASSLRLAGSNQPQHYF. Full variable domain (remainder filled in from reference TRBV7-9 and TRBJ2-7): DTGVSQNPRHKITKRGQNVTFRCDPISEHNRLYWYRQTLGQGPEFLTYFQNEAQLEKSRLLSDRFSAERPKGSFSTLEIQRTEQGDSAMYLCASSLRLAGSNQPQHYFGPGTRLTVT.

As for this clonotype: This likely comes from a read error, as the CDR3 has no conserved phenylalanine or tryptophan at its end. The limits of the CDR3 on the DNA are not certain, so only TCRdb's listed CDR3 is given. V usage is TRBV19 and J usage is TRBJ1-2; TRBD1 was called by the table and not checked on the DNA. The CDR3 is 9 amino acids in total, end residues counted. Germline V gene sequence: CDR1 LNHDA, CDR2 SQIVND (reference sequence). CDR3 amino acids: CASSSPGAL.

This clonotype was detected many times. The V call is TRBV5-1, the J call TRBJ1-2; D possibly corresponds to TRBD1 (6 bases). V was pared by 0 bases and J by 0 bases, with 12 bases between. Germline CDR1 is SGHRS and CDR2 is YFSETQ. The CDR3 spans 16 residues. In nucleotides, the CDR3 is TGCGCCAGCAGCTTGGTGACGGGGGCCTCTAACTATGGCTACACCTTC. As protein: CASSLVTGASNYGYTF. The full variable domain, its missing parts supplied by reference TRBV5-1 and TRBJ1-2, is KAGVTQTPRYLIKTRGQQVTLSCSPISGHRSVSWYQQTPGQGLQFLFEYFSETQRNKGNFPGRFSGRQFSNSRSEMNVSTLELGDSALYLCASSLVTGASNYGYTFGSGTRLTVV.

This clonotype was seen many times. This CDR3 reads CASSVNREWSNQPQHF. The CDR3 nucleotides read TGTGCCAGTAGTGTGAACAGGGAATGGAGCAATCAGCCCCAGCATTTT. V is TRBV19 and J is TRBJ1-5; D perhaps matches TRBD1 (6 bases). Germline CDR1 LNHDA, CDR2 SQIVND (reference sequence). Trimming stripped 5 bases from V and 1 base from J, with 15 bases between. CDR3 length equals 16 residues. Complete variable domain (other parts from reference TRBV19 and TRBJ1-5): DGGITQSPKYLFRKEGQNVTLSCEQNLNHDAMYWYRQDPGQGLRLIYYSQIVNDFQKGDIAEGYSVSREKKESFPLTVTSAQKNPTAFYLCASSVNREWSNQPQHFGDGTRLSIL.

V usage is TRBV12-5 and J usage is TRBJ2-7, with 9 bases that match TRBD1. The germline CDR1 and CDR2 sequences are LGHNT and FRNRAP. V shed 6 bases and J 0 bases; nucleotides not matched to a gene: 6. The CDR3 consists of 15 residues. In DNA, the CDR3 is TGTGCTAGTGGAGACGGACAGGGGCTCTCCTACGAGCAGTACTTC. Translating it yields CASGDGQGLSYEQYF. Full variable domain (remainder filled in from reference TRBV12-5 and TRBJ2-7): DARVTQTPRHKVTEMGQEVTMRCQPILGHNTVFWYRQTMMQGLELLAYFRNRAPLDDSGMPKDRFSAEMPDATLATLKIQPSEPRDSAVYFCASGDGQGLSYEQYFGPGTRLTVT.

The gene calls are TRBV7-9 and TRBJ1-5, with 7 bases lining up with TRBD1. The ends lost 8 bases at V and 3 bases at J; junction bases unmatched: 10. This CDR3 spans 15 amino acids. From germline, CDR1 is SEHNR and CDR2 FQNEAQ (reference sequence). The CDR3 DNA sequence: TGTGCCAGCTCACCCGCCGGGACAGACAATCAGCCCCAGCATTTT. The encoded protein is CASSPAGTDNQPQHF.

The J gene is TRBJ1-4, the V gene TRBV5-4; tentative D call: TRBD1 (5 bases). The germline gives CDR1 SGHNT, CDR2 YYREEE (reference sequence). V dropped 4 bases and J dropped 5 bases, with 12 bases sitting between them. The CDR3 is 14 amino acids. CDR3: CASSQDNRNEKLFF. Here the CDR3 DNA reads TGTGCCAGCAGCCAGGACAACAGGAATGAAAAACTGTTTTTT. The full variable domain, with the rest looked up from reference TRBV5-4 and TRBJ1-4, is ETGVTQSPTHLIKTRGQQVTLRCSSQSGHNTVSWYQQALGQGPQFIFQYYREEENGRGNFPPRFSGLQFPNYSSELNVNALELDDSALYLCASSQDNRNEKLFFGSGTQLSVL.

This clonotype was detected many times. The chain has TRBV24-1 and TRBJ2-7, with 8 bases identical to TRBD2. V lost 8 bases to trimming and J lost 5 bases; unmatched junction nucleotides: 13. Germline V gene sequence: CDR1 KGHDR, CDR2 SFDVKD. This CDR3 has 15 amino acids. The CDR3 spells CATTPSGREANEQYF. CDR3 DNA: TGTGCCACCACGCCATCCGGGCGGGAGGCAAACGAGCAGTACTTC.

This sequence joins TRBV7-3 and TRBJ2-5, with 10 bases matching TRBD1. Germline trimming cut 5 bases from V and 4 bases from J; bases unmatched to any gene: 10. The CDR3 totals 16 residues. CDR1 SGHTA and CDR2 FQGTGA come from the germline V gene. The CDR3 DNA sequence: TGTGCCAGCAGCCCATCATCCCGGGACAGGGGAGAGACCCAGTACTTC. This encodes CASSPSSRDRGETQYF. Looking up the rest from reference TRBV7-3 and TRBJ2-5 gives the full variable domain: GAGVSQTPSNKVTEKGKYVELRCDPISGHTALYWYRQSLGQGPEFLIYFQGTGAADDSGLPNDRFFAVRPEGSVSTLKIQRTERGDSAVYLCASSPSSRDRGETQYFGPGTRLLVL.

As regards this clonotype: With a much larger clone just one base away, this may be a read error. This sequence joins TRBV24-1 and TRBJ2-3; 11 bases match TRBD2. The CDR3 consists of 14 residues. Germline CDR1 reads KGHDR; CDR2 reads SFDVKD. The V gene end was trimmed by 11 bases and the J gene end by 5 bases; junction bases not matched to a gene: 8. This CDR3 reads CASSLGLAVDTQYF. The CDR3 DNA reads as TGTGCCAGCAGCTTGGGACTAGCGGTAGATACGCAGTATTTT.

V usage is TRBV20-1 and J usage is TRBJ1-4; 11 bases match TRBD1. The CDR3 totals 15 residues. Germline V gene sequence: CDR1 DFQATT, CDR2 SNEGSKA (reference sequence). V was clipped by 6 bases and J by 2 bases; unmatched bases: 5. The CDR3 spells CSARDRGGTNEKLFF. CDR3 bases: TGCAGTGCCCGGGACAGGGGGGGCACTAATGAAAAACTGTTTTTT.

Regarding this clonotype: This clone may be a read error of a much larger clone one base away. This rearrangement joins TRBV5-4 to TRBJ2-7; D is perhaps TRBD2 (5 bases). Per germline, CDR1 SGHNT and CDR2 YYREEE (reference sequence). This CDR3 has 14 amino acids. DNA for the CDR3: TGTGCCTGCAGCTTGGGCCTGGGAGTCGGCGAGCAGTACTTC. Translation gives CACSLGLGVGEQYF. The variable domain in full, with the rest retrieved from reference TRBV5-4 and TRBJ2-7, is ETGVTQSPTHLIKTRGQQVTLRCSSQSGHNTVSWYQQALGQGPQFIFQYYREEENGRGNFPPRFSGLQFPNYSSELNVNALELDDSALYLCACSLGLGVGEQYFGPGTRLTVT.

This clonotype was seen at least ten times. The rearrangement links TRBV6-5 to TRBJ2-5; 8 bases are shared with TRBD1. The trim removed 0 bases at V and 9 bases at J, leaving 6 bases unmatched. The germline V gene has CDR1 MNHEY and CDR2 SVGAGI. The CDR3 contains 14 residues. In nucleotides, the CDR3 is TGTGCCAGCAGTTACTCGACGACAGGGGATTCCCAGTACTTC. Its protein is CASSYSTTGDSQYF.

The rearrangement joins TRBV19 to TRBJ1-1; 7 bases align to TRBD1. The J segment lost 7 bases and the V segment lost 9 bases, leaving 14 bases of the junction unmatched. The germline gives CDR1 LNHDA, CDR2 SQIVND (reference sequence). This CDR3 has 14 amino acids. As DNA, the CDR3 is TGTGCCAGCAGCCCTCCGGGACAGTCCTATGAAGCTTTCTTT. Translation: CASSPPGQSYEAFF.

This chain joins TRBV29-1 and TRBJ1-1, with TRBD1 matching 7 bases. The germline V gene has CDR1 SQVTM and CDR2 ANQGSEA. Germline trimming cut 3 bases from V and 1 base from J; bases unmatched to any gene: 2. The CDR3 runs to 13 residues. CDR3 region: CSVDRGGNTEAFF. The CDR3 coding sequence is TGCAGCGTTGACAGGGGGGGGAACACTGAAGCTTTCTTT.

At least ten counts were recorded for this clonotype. This chain's CDR3 is CASSSPSRNTEAFF. In nucleotides, the CDR3 is TGTGCCAGCAGCAGTCCCAGTCGGAACACTGAAGCTTTCTTT. The V call is TRBV7-2, the J call TRBJ1-1; no reliable D call. The CDR3 runs 14 residues. V lost 5 bases to trimming and J lost 1 base, with 11 bases between them. Germline V CDR1 and CDR2: SGHTA, FQGNSA.

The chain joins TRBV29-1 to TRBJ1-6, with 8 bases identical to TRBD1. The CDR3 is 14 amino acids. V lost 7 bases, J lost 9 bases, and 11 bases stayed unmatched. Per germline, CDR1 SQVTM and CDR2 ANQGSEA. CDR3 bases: TGCAGCGGGGGTGGGGGACAGGCGGGTTCACCCCTCCACTTT. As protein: CSGGGGQAGSPLHF.

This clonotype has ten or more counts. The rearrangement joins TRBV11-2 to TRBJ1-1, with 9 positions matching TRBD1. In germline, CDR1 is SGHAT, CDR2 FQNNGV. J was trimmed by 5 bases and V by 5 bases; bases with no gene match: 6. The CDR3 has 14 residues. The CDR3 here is CASSRDRESTEAFF. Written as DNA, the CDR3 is TGTGCCAGCAGCAGGGACAGGGAAAGTACTGAAGCTTTCTTT.

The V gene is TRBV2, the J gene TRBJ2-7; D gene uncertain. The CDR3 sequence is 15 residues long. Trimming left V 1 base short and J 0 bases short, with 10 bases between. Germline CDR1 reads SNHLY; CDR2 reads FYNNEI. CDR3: CASSEGSRSSYEQYF. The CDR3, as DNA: TGTGCCAGCAGTGAAGGCTCGAGGAGCTCCTACGAGCAGTACTTC.

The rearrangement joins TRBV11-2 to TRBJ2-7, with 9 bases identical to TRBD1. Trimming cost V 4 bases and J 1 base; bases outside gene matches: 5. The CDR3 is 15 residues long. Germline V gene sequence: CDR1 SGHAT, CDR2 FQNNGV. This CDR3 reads CASSWGGTGSYEQYF. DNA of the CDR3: TGTGCCAGCAGCTGGGGCGGGACAGGGTCCTACGAGCAGTACTTC.

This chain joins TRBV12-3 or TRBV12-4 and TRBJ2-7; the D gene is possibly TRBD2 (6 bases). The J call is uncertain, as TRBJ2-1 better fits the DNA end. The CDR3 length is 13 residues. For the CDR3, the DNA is TGTGCCAGCACCTTGCTGGAGGGCATGGAGCAGTTCTTC. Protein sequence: CASTLLEGMEQFF.

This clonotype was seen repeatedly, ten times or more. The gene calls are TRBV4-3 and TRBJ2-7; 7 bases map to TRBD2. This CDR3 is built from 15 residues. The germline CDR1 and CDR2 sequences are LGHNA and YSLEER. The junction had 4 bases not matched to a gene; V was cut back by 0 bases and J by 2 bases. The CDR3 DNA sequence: TGCGCCAGCAGCCAAGACACCGGGAGGACCTACGAGCAGTACTTC. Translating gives CASSQDTGRTYEQYF.